The rows below give T cell receptor beta chains drawn from one sample of a study of shared clonotypes between healthy human individuals. The table came from immunoSEQ multiplex PCR; TCRdb's copy has only in-frame clones and leaves some out. The sample records 950,000 to 1,200,000 clones, roughly 80% being singletons. Sequenced input: memory CD4+ T cells from PBMCs. The origin of the receptors is a man younger than 30 in good health. Some clones in this sample may be carry-over from other donors' samples. Each CDR3 is given with its conserved first and last residue. The D gene is left open where the match is weak. Size is omitted from some rows. Given values are once, few, many or a class for expanded clones.

J gene: TRBJ2-5; D gene: TRBD2; clone size: NA; V gene: TRBV7-2; CDR3 DNA: TGTGCCAGCAGCTCCAGCCGACTAGCCTTCGGGACCCAGTACTTC; CDR3 protein: CASSSSRLAFGTQYF
J gene: TRBJ1-3; D gene: TRBD1; clone size: NA; V gene: TRBV7-2; CDR3 DNA: TGTGCCAGCAGCCCCGACAGGGTTAGCTCTGGAAACACCATATATTTT; CDR3 protein: CASSPDRVSSGNTIYF
J gene: TRBJ1-4; D gene: NA; clone size: few; V gene: TRBV18; CDR3 DNA: TGTGCCAGCTCACCAGATGTCGCAACTAATGAAAAACTGTTTTTT; CDR3 protein: CASSPDVATNEKLFF
J gene: TRBJ2-5; D gene: NA; clone size: NA; V gene: TRBV19; CDR3 DNA: TGTGCCAGTAGTATCGGGGGTGGAGAGACCCAGTACTTC; CDR3 protein: CASSIGGGETQYF
J gene: TRBJ1-4; D gene: NA; clone size: NA; V gene: TRBV15; CDR3 DNA: TGTGCCACCAGCTTCCAATCGGGTGAAAAACTGTTTTTT; CDR3 protein: CATSFQSGEKLFF
J gene: TRBJ2-6; D gene: NA; clone size: NA; V gene: TRBV5-6; CDR3 DNA: TGTGCCAGCAGTAAAAACTGGGGCAGGTCGAGCTCTGGGGCCAACGTCCTGACTTTC; CDR3 protein: CASSKNWGRSSSGANVLTF
J gene: TRBJ2-1; D gene: NA; clone size: NA; V gene: TRBV11-2; CDR3 DNA: TGTGCCAGCAGCTTAGGGACGGGCAACGGCAATGAGCAGTTCTTC; CDR3 protein: CASSLGTGNGNEQFF
J gene: TRBJ1-2; D gene: TRBD1; clone size: once; V gene: TRBV4-3; CDR3 DNA: TGCGCCAGCAGCCGTTCCCAGGGGGCGTTCTATGGCTACACCTTC; CDR3 protein: CASSRSQGAFYGYTF
J gene: TRBJ2-5; D gene: TRBD2; clone size: NA; V gene: TRBV11-3; CDR3 DNA: TGTGCCAGCAGCTCTGGACTAGCGGGAGGGCAAGAGACCCAGTACTTC; CDR3 protein: CASSSGLAGGQETQYF
J gene: TRBJ2-2; D gene: NA; clone size: NA; V gene: TRBV6-1; CDR3 DNA: TGTGCCAGCAGTGTTCGGCAGGGAAACACCGGGGAGCTGTTTTTT; CDR3 protein: CASSVRQGNTGELFF
J gene: TRBJ2-7; D gene: NA; clone size: NA; V gene: TRBV11-1; CDR3 DNA: TGTGCCAGCAGAACCGGGACAAACATCGGCGCGCGGTACTTC; CDR3 protein: CASRTGTNIGARYF
J gene: TRBJ1-5; D gene: TRBD1; clone size: NA; V gene: TRBV11-2; CDR3 DNA: TGTGCCAGCAGCTCACTACAGGGGAGGGGTCAGCCCCAGCATTTT; CDR3 protein: CASSSLQGRGQPQHF
J gene: TRBJ2-7; D gene: TRBD1; clone size: NA; V gene: TRBV6-5; CDR3 DNA: TGTGCCAGCAGCCGAACCCGGGACAGGGACTACGAGCAGTACTTC; CDR3 protein: CASSRTRDRDYEQYF
J gene: TRBJ2-7; D gene: TRBD2; clone size: NA; V gene: TRBV15; CDR3 DNA: TGTGCCACCAGCAGAGATGGGGCGGGAGCAGGGTACGAGCAGTACTTC; CDR3 protein: CATSRDGAGAGYEQYF
J gene: TRBJ2-6; D gene: NA; clone size: few; V gene: TRBV28; CDR3 DNA: TGTGCCAGCAGACCCGGACAGACTGGGGCCAACGTCCTGACTTTC; CDR3 protein: CASRPGQTGANVLTF
J gene: TRBJ2-1; D gene: TRBD2; clone size: few; V gene: TRBV27; CDR3 DNA: TGTGCCAGCAGATACGAGGCTAGCGGGGCCCACTCCTACAATGAGCAGTTCTTC; CDR3 protein: CASRYEASGAHSYNEQFF
J gene: TRBJ2-7; D gene: NA; clone size: NA; V gene: TRBV5-4; CDR3 DNA: TGTGCCAGCAGCTTGAATGCAGCTTCCTACGAGCAGTACTTC; CDR3 protein: CASSLNAASYEQYF
J gene: TRBJ1-1; D gene: NA; clone size: NA; V gene: TRBV27; CDR3 DNA: TGTGCCAGCAGACGGGGGCTGGTATTTAACACTGAAGCTTTCTTT; CDR3 protein: CASRRGLVFNTEAFF
J gene: TRBJ1-1; D gene: NA; clone size: once; V gene: TRBV7-9; CDR3 DNA: TGTGCCAGCAGCTTATTTGGGGGAACTGAAGCTTTCTTT; CDR3 protein: CASSLFGGTEAFF
J gene: TRBJ2-7; D gene: NA; clone size: NA; V gene: TRBV19; CDR3 DNA: TGTGCCAGTATCCCCGGGATCGATAAGTCCTACGAGCAGTACTTC; CDR3 protein: CASIPGIDKSYEQYF
J gene: TRBJ2-6; D gene: NA; clone size: NA; V gene: TRBV18; CDR3 DNA: TGTGCCAGCTCACCATTAAGGGTCTCCGGGGCCAACGTCCTGACTTTC; CDR3 protein: CASSPLRVSGANVLTF
J gene: TRBJ1-4; D gene: NA; clone size: many; V gene: TRBV4-3; CDR3 DNA: TGCGCCAGCAGCCAAGGCCCCTGGGGGGAAAAACTGTTTTTT; CDR3 protein: CASSQGPWGEKLFF
J gene: TRBJ1-1; D gene: TRBD1; clone size: NA; V gene: TRBV5-6; CDR3 DNA: TGTGCCAGCAGCTCACAGGGGGCTTGGACTGAAGCTTTCTTT; CDR3 protein: CASSSQGAWTEAFF
J gene: TRBJ2-5; D gene: NA; clone size: NA; V gene: TRBV28; CDR3 DNA: TGTGCCAGCAGTTTCTCCCCCCGGCCGACCCGGGAGACCCAGTACTTC; CDR3 protein: CASSFSPRPTRETQYF
J gene: TRBJ2-5; D gene: NA; clone size: few; V gene: TRBV18; CDR3 DNA: TGTGCCAGCTCACCTGGCGAGACCCAGTACTTC; CDR3 protein: CASSPGETQYF
J gene: TRBJ2-4; D gene: TRBD1; clone size: NA; V gene: TRBV18; CDR3 DNA: TGTGCCAGCTCACCACCCTCACAGGGGATAAACATTCAGTACTTC; CDR3 protein: CASSPPSQGINIQYF
J gene: TRBJ1-1; D gene: NA; clone size: NA; V gene: TRBV6-1; CDR3 DNA: TGTGCCAGCAGTCCCTGGAACCCCAGGGAACGCGAAGCTTCCTTT; CDR3 protein: CASSPWNPREREASF
J gene: TRBJ2-2; D gene: NA; clone size: NA; V gene: TRBV9; CDR3 DNA: TGTGCCAGCAGCGTAGTCGGGGAAGGGGAGCTGTTTTTT; CDR3 protein: CASSVVGEGELFF
J gene: TRBJ1-2; D gene: NA; clone size: NA; V gene: TRBV9; CDR3 DNA: TGTGCCAGCAGCGAAACGGACGTGCATGGCTACACCTTC; CDR3 protein: CASSETDVHGYTF
J gene: TRBJ2-2; D gene: TRBD2; clone size: NA; V gene: TRBV28; CDR3 DNA: TGTGCCAGCACCCCTCCCGGGGGGACTAGCGGGAGTGGTCAGGAGCTGTTTTTT; CDR3 protein: CASTPPGGTSGSGQELFF
J gene: TRBJ1-4; D gene: NA; clone size: NA; V gene: TRBV2; CDR3 DNA: TGTGCCAGCAAAAGAGGGGAGGGTGAAAAACTGTTTTTT; CDR3 protein: CASKRGEGEKLFF
J gene: TRBJ2-7; D gene: NA; clone size: NA; V gene: TRBV4-1; CDR3 DNA: TGCGCCAGCAGCCAAGAGAACAGGTGGGACGAGCAGTACTTC; CDR3 protein: CASSQENRWDEQYF
J gene: TRBJ1-2; D gene: NA; clone size: NA; V gene: TRBV29-1; CDR3 DNA: TGCAGCGTTACAACAGGCTTCTATGGCTACACCTTC; CDR3 protein: CSVTTGFYGYTF
J gene: TRBJ1-4; D gene: NA; clone size: once; V gene: TRBV9; CDR3 DNA: TGTGCCAGCAGCGGGCCGACAACTAATGAAAAACTGTTTTTT; CDR3 protein: CASSGPTTNEKLFF
J gene: TRBJ1-1; D gene: TRBD1; clone size: NA; V gene: TRBV7-3; CDR3 DNA: TGTGCCAGCAGCCTACAGGGGGGACGGACGACTGAAGCTTTCTTT; CDR3 protein: CASSLQGGRTTEAFF
J gene: TRBJ2-1; D gene: NA; clone size: NA; V gene: TRBV28; CDR3 DNA: TGTGCCAGTCACGGGAGTTACAATGAGCAGTTCTTC; CDR3 protein: CASHGSYNEQFF
J gene: TRBJ2-2; D gene: NA; clone size: NA; V gene: TRBV7-3; CDR3 DNA: TGTGCCAGCAGCTTAAGAGGGCGGGAGCTGTTTTTT; CDR3 protein: CASSLRGRELFF
J gene: TRBJ1-5; D gene: TRBD1; clone size: NA; V gene: TRBV7-9; CDR3 DNA: TGTGCCAGCAGCACCCAGGGGGGGGGCAATCAGCCCCAGCATTTT; CDR3 protein: CASSTQGGGNQPQHF
J gene: TRBJ2-2; D gene: NA; clone size: NA; V gene: TRBV5-1; CDR3 DNA: TGCGCCAGCAGCTTGGCCATTATCGGGACCACCGGGGAGCTGTTTTTT; CDR3 protein: CASSLAIIGTTGELFF
J gene: TRBJ1-2; D gene: NA; clone size: NA; V gene: TRBV7-9; CDR3 DNA: TGTGCCAGCAGCTTAGCGCCAGACGGCTACACCTTC; CDR3 protein: CASSLAPDGYTF
J gene: TRBJ2-1; D gene: NA; clone size: NA; V gene: TRBV30; CDR3 DNA: TGTGCCTGGAGCGCCCGGGGGCAGCAGTTCTTC; CDR3 protein: CAWSARGQQFF
J gene: TRBJ1-2; D gene: NA; clone size: many; V gene: TRBV30; CDR3 DNA: TGTGCCTGGAGTCCTGGCTTAAGCTATGGCTACACCTTC; CDR3 protein: CAWSPGLSYGYTF
J gene: TRBJ1-4; D gene: NA; clone size: NA; V gene: TRBV5-1; CDR3 DNA: TGCGCCAGCAGCTGGCAGAGGGTTCCCGGAGAAAAACTGTTTTTT; CDR3 protein: CASSWQRVPGEKLFF
J gene: TRBJ1-3; D gene: NA; clone size: NA; V gene: TRBV6-6; CDR3 DNA: TGTGCCAGCAGTACTGGGACGGCCCTTGGAAACACCATATATTTT; CDR3 protein: CASSTGTALGNTIYF
J gene: TRBJ2-6; D gene: NA; clone size: NA; V gene: TRBV7-2; CDR3 DNA: TGTGCCAGCAGTTCAATCGGGCGCTCTGGGGCCAACGTCCTGACTTTC; CDR3 protein: CASSSIGRSGANVLTF
J gene: TRBJ2-5; D gene: NA; clone size: NA; V gene: TRBV2; CDR3 DNA: TGTGCCAGCAGTGAAACCAGGGGAGGCGAGACCCAGTACTTC; CDR3 protein: CASSETRGGETQYF
J gene: TRBJ2-1; D gene: TRBD2; clone size: NA; V gene: TRBV9; CDR3 DNA: TGTGCCAGCAGCGTTGAAGGACTAGCGGGATATGGGCAGTTCTTC; CDR3 protein: CASSVEGLAGYGQFF